The 27 T cell receptor beta chains below were found in one sample sequenced in a study of shared clonotypes between healthy human individuals. Naive CD8 isolation took CD45RO-negative cells positively selected for CCR7 and excluded terminally differentiated effector memory CD45RA+ cells. This table comes from immunoSEQ multiplex PCR, and its TCRdb copy is limited to in-frame clones, with some not included. The repertoire holds roughly 2.1 million clones, with about 92% as singletons. Sequencing was carried out using naive CD8+ T cells from PBMCs. These receptors were collected from a man younger than 30 in good health. Some clones in this sample may be carry-over from other donors' samples.

This rearrangement joins TRBV27 to TRBJ1-4, with D perhaps TRBD1 (5 bases). Between the trimmed V and J ends, which lost 6 bases and 3 bases, there was a span of 14 bases. The CDR3 runs 15 residues. CDR1 is MNHEY and CDR2 is SMNVEV in the germline V gene (reference sequence). This CDR3 is CASRSAQGSNEKLFF. CDR3 coding DNA: TGTGCCAGCAGGTCAGCCCAGGGTTCTAATGAAAAACTGTTTTTT.

This chain joins TRBV18 and TRBJ2-7; weak D call: TRBD1 (6 bases). Trimming removed 6 bases from V and 3 bases from J, with 15 bases in between. This CDR3 comprises 14 residues. CDR1 KGHSH and CDR2 LQKENI come from the germline V gene. Here the CDR3 DNA reads TGTGCCAGCTCCAGTGACAGGCACAACTACGAGCAGTACTTC. Encoded protein: CASSSDRHNYEQYF.

The gene calls are TRBV27 and TRBJ2-1; TRBD2 agrees at 10 bases. Germline V gene sequence: CDR1 MNHEY, CDR2 SMNVEV (reference sequence). After removal of 5 bases from V and 5 bases from J, the junction contained 9 bases not matched to a gene. The CDR3 contains 16 residues. In DNA form, the CDR3 reads TGTGCCAGCAGTGGCACGGGACTAGCGTTTGACAATGAGCAGTTCTTC. Amino acid sequence: CASSGTGLAFDNEQFF.

The V and J genes are TRBV11-2 and TRBJ2-7; TRBD2 might be the D (6 bases). V shed 5 bases and J shed 4 bases, with 18 bases lying between them. Germline V lookup: CDR1 SGHAT, CDR2 FQNNGV. CDR3 length: 15 residues. CDR3 in DNA: TGTGCCAGCAGCCCGGATGGGGGGTGGCGATACGAGCAGTACTTC. Protein product: CASSPDGGWRYEQYF.

This chain connects TRBV28 to TRBJ2-7; 8 nucleotides agree with TRBD2. Germline lookup yields CDR1 MDHEN and CDR2 SYDVKM. CDR3 length: 16 amino acids. V lost 1 base to trimming and J lost 3 bases; unmatched junction nucleotides: 8. The CDR3 DNA is TGTGCCAGCAGTTTATCTCGGGAGGGCCTCGGCTACGAGCAGTACTTC. Protein product: CASSLSREGLGYEQYF.

This clone was detected once. The chain links TRBV9 to TRBJ2-1; 7 positions agree with TRBD1. V was pared by 2 bases and J by 0 bases, with 11 bases of the junction left unmatched. Germline CDR1 is SGDLS and CDR2 is YYNGEE. This CDR3 has 18 residues. The DNA of the CDR3 is TGTGCCAGCAGCGTTTCTTTAACAGGGGATCCCTCCTACAATGAGCAGTTCTTC. It is translated as CASSVSLTGDPSYNEQFF.

The chain uses TRBV7-9 and TRBJ2-7; no definite D call. CDR1 and CDR2 (germline): SEHNR, FQNEAQ (reference sequence). Trimming pared 5 bases from V and 2 bases from J, leaving 10 bases between. This CDR3 comprises 13 residues. The CDR3 is CASSPENTYEQYF. CDR3 sequence (DNA): TGTGCCAGCAGCCCCGAAAACACCTACGAGCAGTACTTC.

The chain links TRBV4-3 to TRBJ2-4, with a possible D match to TRBD2 (6 bases). The length of the CDR3 is 14 residues. Germline values: CDR1 LGHNA, CDR2 YSLEER. V lost 4 bases and J 1 base, leaving 8 bases between the germline ends. The CDR3 DNA is TGCGCCAGCAGCCCGAGCGGGGCCAAAAACATTCAGTACTTC. Translating gives CASSPSGAKNIQYF.

The chain is built from TRBV6-4 and TRBJ2-6; 13 bases are shared with TRBD2. Germline lookup yields CDR1 MRHNA and CDR2 SNTAGT. The CDR3 runs to 15 residues. V shed 8 bases and J 2 bases; nucleotides not matched to a gene: 0. CDR3 sequence reads: CASGLAGAGANVLTF. The CDR3 DNA is TGTGCCAGCGGACTAGCGGGAGCTGGGGCCAACGTCCTGACTTTC.

The chain has TRBV27 and TRBJ2-1; 10 positions match TRBD2. Germline V gene lookup returns CDR1 MNHEY and CDR2 SMNVEV (reference sequence). Germline trimming cut 4 bases from V and 0 bases from J; bases unmatched to any gene: 15. The CDR3 loop spans 20 amino acids. CDR3 amino acids: CASSSFSGRVYINSYNEQFF. The CDR3 nucleotides read TGTGCCAGCAGTTCCTTCAGCGGGAGGGTCTATATTAACTCCTACAATGAGCAGTTCTTC.

V and J are TRBV13 and TRBJ2-3; perhaps D is TRBD1 or TRBD2 (5 bases each). Looked up from germline, CDR1 is PRHDT and CDR2 is FYEKMQ (reference sequence). The germline V and J ends were trimmed by 3 bases and 4 bases, with 11 bases remaining between them. The CDR3 has 14 amino acids. This CDR3 reads CASSFRDAADTQYF. CDR3 nucleotide sequence: TGTGCCAGCAGCTTTCGGGACGCCGCAGATACGCAGTATTTT.

The chain joins TRBV5-1 to TRBJ2-7; D unresolved. Germline V gene sequence: CDR1 SGHRS, CDR2 YFSETQ. CDR3 size: 13 residues. The V and J ends lost 7 bases and 4 bases respectively, with 15 bases between them. The CDR3 region has the DNA TGCGCCAGCTCTGATACCAAGTCGTACGAGCAGTACTTC. Protein sequence: CASSDTKSYEQYF.

This clone has more than one count but fewer than ten. The chain has TRBV27 and TRBJ2-1; TRBD1 matches at 9 bases. Germline V lookup: CDR1 MNHEY, CDR2 SMNVEV (reference sequence). V gave up 4 bases and J gave up 6 bases; unmatched junction bases: 1. The CDR3 extends over 13 amino acids. CDR3: CASSSDRGNEQFF. In nucleotides, the CDR3 is TGTGCCAGCAGTTCGGACAGGGGCAATGAGCAGTTCTTC.

The CDR3 DNA follows: TGTGCCAGCAGCGTAGGGGTGGGAGTATCTGTTTTCTTC. Translating gives CASSVGVGVSVFF. The rearrangement joins TRBV9 to TRBJ2-1, with D perhaps matching TRBD2 (5 bases). This CDR3 is built from 13 residues. Germline CDR1 and CDR2: SGDLS and YYNGEE. V was cut by 0 bases and J by 16 bases, with 17 bases left in between.

The rearrangement uses TRBV6-1 and TRBJ1-1, with a possible D match to TRBD1 (6 bases). Looked up from germline, CDR1 is MNHNS and CDR2 is SASEGT. The CDR3 runs to 14 residues. V was shortened by 4 bases and J by 4 bases, with 13 bases between the two germline ends. CDR3 in amino acids: CASSVWTEGTEAFF. CDR3 nucleotides: TGTGCCAGCAGTGTGTGGACAGAGGGCACTGAAGCTTTCTTT.

V and J are TRBV10-3 and TRBJ2-1, with 11 positions matching TRBD1. The CDR3 loop spans 15 amino acids. Looked up from germline, CDR1 is ENHRY and CDR2 is SYGVKD. J gave up 4 bases and V 5 bases, and 4 bases lay outside the gene matches. The CDR3 loop is CAISPGTGGYNEQFF. In nucleotides, the CDR3 is TGTGCCATCAGTCCCGGGACAGGGGGTTACAATGAGCAGTTCTTC.

The rearrangement uses TRBV29-1 and TRBJ2-1; D call uncertain. The V end lost 4 bases, the J end lost 0 bases, and 19 bases lay between the germline ends. In germline, CDR1 is SQVTM, CDR2 ANQGSEA. The CDR3 loop spans 17 amino acids. CDR3 amino acids: CSVVKYSARSSYNEQFF. The CDR3 DNA follows: TGCAGCGTTGTTAAGTATTCCGCCAGGAGCTCCTACAATGAGCAGTTCTTC.

The chain uses TRBV27 and TRBJ2-1; D is perhaps TRBD2 (6 bases). The CDR3 length is 14 residues. Germline CDR1 reads MNHEY; CDR2 reads SMNVEV (reference sequence). The V gene lost 7 bases and the J gene lost 5 bases, with 15 bases spanning the gap. The CDR3 DNA reads TGTGCCAGCACGTTCGTGGGAGGCCACAATGAGCAGTTCTTC. Protein product: CASTFVGGHNEQFF.

The sample holds one count of this clone. The chain has TRBV18 and TRBJ2-7, with 8 bases identical to TRBD2. The CDR3 is 14 residues long. The germline V gene encodes CDR1 KGHSH and CDR2 LQKENI. V shed 3 bases, J shed 5 bases, and the junction held 6 bases outside the gene matches. The CDR3 sequence is CASSPSSGFDEQYF. The CDR3 DNA reads TGTGCCAGCTCACCTTCTAGCGGGTTCGACGAGCAGTACTTC.

The chain carries TRBV7-9 and TRBJ2-1, with D uncertain. Trimming removed 5 bases from V and 16 bases from J, with 18 bases in between. This CDR3 region has 12 residues. Germline V gene data show CDR1 as SEHNR and CDR2 as FQNEAQ (reference sequence). The CDR3 here is CASSPTSVPPFF. In DNA, the CDR3 is TGTGCCAGCAGCCCCACCTCAGTCCCCCCCTTCTTC.

As concerns this clone: At the DNA level, this CDR3 is encoded by other sequences in the same sample as well. The CDR3 reads CASSLRADRRSYEQYF. The CDR3 DNA follows: TGTGCCAGCAGTTTAAGAGCGGACAGGCGATCCTACGAGCAGTACTTC. V and J are TRBV28 and TRBJ2-7, with 7 bases aligning to TRBD1. Germline V CDR1 and CDR2: MDHEN, SYDVKM. The trim removed 2 bases at V and 1 base at J, leaving 8 bases unmatched. CDR3 length equals 16 residues. Full variable domain (rest looked up from reference TRBV28 and TRBJ2-7): DVKVTQSSRYLVKRTGEKVFLECVQDMDHENMFWYRQDPGLGLRLIYFSYDVKMKEKGDIPEGYSVSREKKERFSLILESASTNQTSMYLCASSLRADRRSYEQYFGPGTRLTVT.

The rearrangement joins TRBV28 to TRBJ1-2, with a weak D call TRBD1 (5 bases). The germline V gene has CDR1 MDHEN and CDR2 SYDVKM. Trimming removed 8 bases from V and 4 bases from J, with 20 bases in between. The CDR3 totals 15 residues. The CDR3 loop is CASWGIVNRVYGYTF. CDR3 sequence (DNA): TGTGCCAGCTGGGGGATTGTGAACCGCGTCTATGGCTACACCTTC.

On this clone: A junction boundary mismatches the germline segment, possibly from a read error. The rearrangement links TRBV7-9 to TRBJ2-3; TRBD2 matches 11 bases. The CDR3 runs to 12 residues. In germline, CDR1 is SEHNR, CDR2 FQNEAQ (reference sequence). The CDR3 protein is CASSVGTSGPSF. The DNA for the CDR3 is TGTGCCAGCAGCGTAGGGACTAGCGGCCCCTCTTTT.

This clone was seen only once. The CDR3 reads CASRTRWGERDEETQYF. CDR3 in DNA: TGTGCCAGCAGGACAAGATGGGGTGAGCGGGATGAAGAGACCCAGTACTTC. The rearrangement joins TRBV28 to TRBJ2-5; 7 bases fit TRBD2. V was pared by 6 bases and J by 3 bases, with 16 bases of the junction left unmatched. Germline assignment: CDR1 MDHEN and CDR2 SYDVKM. The CDR3 is 17 amino acids.

The V call is TRBV5-5, the J call TRBJ1-3, with 9 bases fitting TRBD1. The CDR3 loop spans 17 amino acids. Germline CDR1 and CDR2: SGHKS and YYEKEE (reference sequence). J gave up 2 bases and V 4 bases, and 10 bases lay outside the gene matches. This CDR3 is CASSIRDRAYPGNTIYF. DNA of the CDR3: TGTGCCAGCAGCATAAGGGACAGGGCGTACCCTGGAAACACCATATATTTT.

CDR3 protein: CASSAEGWETQYF. The CDR3 coding sequence is TGTGCCAGCAGTGCCGAAGGTTGGGAGACCCAGTACTTC. The rearrangement links TRBV2 to TRBJ2-5; D remains unclear. CDR3 size: 13 residues. V was trimmed by 4 bases and J by 5 bases, leaving 11 bases between them. Germline CDR1 and CDR2: SNHLY and FYNNEI.

This chain connects TRBV7-6 to TRBJ2-1; the D gene could be TRBD1 or TRBD2 (5 bases each). Deletions cut 8 bases from V and 5 bases from J, with 16 bases between. Germline lookup yields CDR1 SGHVS and CDR2 FNYEAQ. This CDR3 has 14 residues. The CDR3 DNA reads TGTGCCAGCTCCTCTCTGGGGGTGCACAATGAGCAGTTCTTC. Protein product: CASSSLGVHNEQFF.